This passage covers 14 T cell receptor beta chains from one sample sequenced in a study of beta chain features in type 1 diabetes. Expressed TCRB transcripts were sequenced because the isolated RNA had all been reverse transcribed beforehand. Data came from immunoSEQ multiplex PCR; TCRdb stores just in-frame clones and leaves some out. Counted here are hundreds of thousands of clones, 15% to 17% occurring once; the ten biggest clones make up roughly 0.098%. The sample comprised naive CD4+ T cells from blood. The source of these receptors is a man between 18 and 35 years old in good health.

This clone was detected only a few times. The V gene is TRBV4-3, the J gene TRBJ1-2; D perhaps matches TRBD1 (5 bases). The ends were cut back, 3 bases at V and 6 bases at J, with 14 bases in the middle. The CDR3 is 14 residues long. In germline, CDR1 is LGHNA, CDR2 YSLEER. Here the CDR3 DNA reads TGCGCCAGCAGCCAGAACAGGAAGGGACATGGCTACACCTTC. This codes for CASSQNRKGHGYTF.

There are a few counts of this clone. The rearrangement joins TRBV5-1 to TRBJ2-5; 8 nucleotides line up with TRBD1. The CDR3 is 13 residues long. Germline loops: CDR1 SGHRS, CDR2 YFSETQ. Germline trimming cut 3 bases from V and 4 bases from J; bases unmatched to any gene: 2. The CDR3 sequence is CASSYGQGETQYF. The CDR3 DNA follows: TGCGCCAGCAGCTACGGACAGGGAGAGACCCAGTACTTC.

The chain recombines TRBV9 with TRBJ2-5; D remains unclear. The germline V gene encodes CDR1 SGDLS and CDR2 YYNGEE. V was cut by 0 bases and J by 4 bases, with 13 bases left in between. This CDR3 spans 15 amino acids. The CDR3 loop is CASSVGSEERETQYF. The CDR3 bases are TGTGCCAGCAGCGTAGGAAGTGAGGAGAGAGAGACCCAGTACTTC.

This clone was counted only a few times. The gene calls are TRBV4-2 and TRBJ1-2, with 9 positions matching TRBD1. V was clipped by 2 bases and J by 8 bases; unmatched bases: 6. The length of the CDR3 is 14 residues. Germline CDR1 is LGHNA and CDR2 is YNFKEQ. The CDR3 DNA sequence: TGTGCCAGCAGCCAACGGGACAGGGCTAAGGGCTACACCTTC. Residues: CASSQRDRAKGYTF.

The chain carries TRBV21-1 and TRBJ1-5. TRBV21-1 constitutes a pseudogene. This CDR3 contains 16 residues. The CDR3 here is CASSKARIRGYQPQHF. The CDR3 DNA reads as TGTGCCAGCAGCAAAGCGAGGATTAGAGGGTATCAGCCCCAGCATTTT.

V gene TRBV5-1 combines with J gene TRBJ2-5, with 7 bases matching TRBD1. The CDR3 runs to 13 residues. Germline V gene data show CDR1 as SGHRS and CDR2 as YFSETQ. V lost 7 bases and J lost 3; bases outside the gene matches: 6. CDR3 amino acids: CASGTEGKETQYF. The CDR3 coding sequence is TGCGCCAGCGGGACAGAAGGAAAAGAGACCCAGTACTTC.

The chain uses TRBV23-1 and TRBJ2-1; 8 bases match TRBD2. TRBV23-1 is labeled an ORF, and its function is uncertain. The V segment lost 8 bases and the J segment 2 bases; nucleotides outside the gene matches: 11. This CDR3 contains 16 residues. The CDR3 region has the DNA TGCGCCAGCGCCTATGGAGCGGGAGTAACCTACAATGAGCAGTTCTTC. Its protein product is CASAYGAGVTYNEQFF.

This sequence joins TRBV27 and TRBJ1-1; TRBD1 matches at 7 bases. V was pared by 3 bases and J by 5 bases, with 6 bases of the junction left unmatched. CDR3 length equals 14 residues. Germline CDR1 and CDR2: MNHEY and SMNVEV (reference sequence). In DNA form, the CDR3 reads TGTGCCAGCAGTTTCAGGGGGGCGGGGACTGAAGCTTTCTTT. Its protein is CASSFRGAGTEAFF.

Here the CDR3 DNA reads TGTGCCACCAGCAGGAAAGGATCTGGAAACACCATATATTTT. It yields the protein CATSRKGSGNTIYF. This chain links TRBV15 with TRBJ1-3; no definite D call. Deletions cut 3 bases from V and 1 base from J, with 7 bases between. The CDR3 is made up of 14 amino acids. Germline V gives CDR1 LNHNV, CDR2 YYDKDF (reference sequence).

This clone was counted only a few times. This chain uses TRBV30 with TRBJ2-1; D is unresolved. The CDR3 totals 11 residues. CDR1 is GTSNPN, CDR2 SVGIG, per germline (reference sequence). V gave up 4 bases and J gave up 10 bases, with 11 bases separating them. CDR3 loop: CAWMDGVEQFF. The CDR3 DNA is TGTGCCTGGATGGACGGAGTCGAGCAGTTCTTC.

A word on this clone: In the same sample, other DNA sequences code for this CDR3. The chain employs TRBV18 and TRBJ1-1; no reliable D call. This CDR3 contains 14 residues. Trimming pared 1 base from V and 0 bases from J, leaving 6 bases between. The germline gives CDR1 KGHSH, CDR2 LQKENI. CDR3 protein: CASSPQGLNTEAFF. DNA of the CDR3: TGTGCCAGCTCACCACAGGGTTTGAACACTGAAGCTTTCTTT.

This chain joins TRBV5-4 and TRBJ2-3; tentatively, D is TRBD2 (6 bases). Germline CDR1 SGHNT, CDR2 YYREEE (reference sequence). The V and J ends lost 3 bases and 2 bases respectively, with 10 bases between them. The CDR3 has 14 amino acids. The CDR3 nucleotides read TGTGCCAGCAGCTCGACTAGATTCACAGATACGCAGTATTTT. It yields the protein CASSSTRFTDTQYF.

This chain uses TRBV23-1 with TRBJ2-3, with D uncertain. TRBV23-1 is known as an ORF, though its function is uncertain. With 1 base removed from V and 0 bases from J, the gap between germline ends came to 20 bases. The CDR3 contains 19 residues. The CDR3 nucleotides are TGCGCCAGCAGTCAATTTCCCAGAAGGAATGCCGGAAGCACAGATACGCAGTATTTT. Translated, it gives CASSQFPRRNAGSTDTQYF.

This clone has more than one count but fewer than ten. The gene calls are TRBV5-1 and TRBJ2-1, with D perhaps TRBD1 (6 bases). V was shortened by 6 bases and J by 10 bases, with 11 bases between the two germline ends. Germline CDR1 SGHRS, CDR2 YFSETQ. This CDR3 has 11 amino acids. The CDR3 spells CASKDSFEQFF. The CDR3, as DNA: TGCGCCAGCAAGGACAGTTTCGAGCAGTTCTTC.